A single sample is the source of the 24 T cell receptor beta chains below, sequenced in a study of shared T cell receptors in the human thymus. Produced via immunoSEQ multiplex PCR; TCRdb's table is partial and in-frame only. The profile shows some 660,000 clones, about 90% of them singletons. The data also belong to a second study, concerning human thymus T cells.

Sequencing was done on a sample of thymocytes. The source of these receptors is a boy in the first two years of life with a congenital heart defect.

The chain is built from TRBV4-1 and TRBJ2-5; 9 nucleotides match TRBD1. The J call may be faulty, since TRBJ2-7 better matches the DNA end. The V gene's germline CDR1 is MGHRA and CDR2 YSYEKL. The CDR3 consists of 15 residues. The chain's CDR3 is CASSQGWGQGYEQYF. The CDR3 nucleotides read TGCGCCAGCAGCCAAGGATGGGGACAGGGCTACGAGCAGTACTTC.

This clone has just a few counts. The chain links TRBV4-3 to TRBJ1-4; tentatively, D is TRBD1 (6 bases). Trimming stripped 3 bases from V and 0 bases from J, with 14 bases between. CDR3 size: 17 residues. Germline V gives CDR1 LGHNA, CDR2 YSLEER. The CDR3 spells CASSQERDRTTNEKLFF. In nucleotides, the CDR3 is TGCGCCAGCAGCCAGGAACGAGACAGGACAACTAATGAAAAACTGTTTTTT.

The V gene is TRBV5-4, the J gene TRBJ1-2, with D unclear. The CDR3 is made up of 15 amino acids. V was cut by 5 bases and J by 8 bases, with 22 bases left in between. Germline V lookup: CDR1 SGHNT, CDR2 YYREEE (reference sequence). CDR3 region: CASSLEGDAAPGYTF. The CDR3 DNA follows: TGTGCCAGCAGTCTTGAAGGAGACGCCGCTCCCGGCTACACCTTC.

The CDR3 sequence: CASSITGEQFF. CDR3 DNA: TGTGCCAGCAGCATAACCGGTGAGCAGTTCTTC. The chain has TRBV28 and TRBJ2-1; D unclear. Germline CDR1 is MDHEN and CDR2 is SYDVKM. The CDR3 contains 11 residues. The V end was cut by 6 bases, the J end by 9 bases, with 9 bases between.

V usage is TRBV4-1 and J usage is TRBJ2-3, with 10 positions matching TRBD2. The germline gives CDR1 MGHRA, CDR2 YSYEKL. CDR3 length: 20 residues. Trimming cost V 6 bases and J 0 bases; bases outside gene matches: 18. CDR3 sequence: CASSQPRASGRNLSTDTQYF. The CDR3 coding sequence is TGCGCCAGCAGTCAACCCAGGGCTAGCGGGAGAAACCTTAGCACAGATACGCAGTATTTT.

This clone was detected a few times. The rearrangement links TRBV18 to TRBJ2-7, with D maybe TRBD2 (5 bases). CDR1 is KGHSH, CDR2 LQKENI, per germline. Trimming removed 2 bases at V and 1 base at J, with 15 bases between. The CDR3 runs to 16 residues. Here the CDR3 DNA reads TGTGCCAGCTCACCAATCCCGGGCACTAGATCCTACGAGCAGTACTTC. The encoded protein is CASSPIPGTRSYEQYF.

The V call is TRBV4-1, the J call TRBJ2-6, with D maybe TRBD1 (5 bases). This CDR3 is 18 amino acids long. The germline V gene has CDR1 MGHRA and CDR2 YSYEKL. V lost 3 bases and J 0 bases, leaving 15 bases between the germline ends. In DNA, the CDR3 is TGCGCCAGCAGCCATGCCACAGGTCTCCTCTCTGGGGCCAACGTCCTGACTTTC. The encoded protein is CASSHATGLLSGANVLTF.

The chain couples TRBV6-1 to TRBJ1-1; tentative D call: TRBD1 (5 bases). The CDR3 totals 16 residues. Germline CDR1 is MNHNS and CDR2 is SASEGT. Trimming pared 2 bases from V and 1 base from J, leaving 14 bases between. CDR3 sequence: CASSECQGVENTEAFF. The CDR3 bases are TGTGCCAGCAGTGAATGTCAGGGCGTAGAGAACACTGAAGCTTTCTTT.

This clone was detected only once. The genes are TRBV23-1 and TRBJ1-4; no firm D call. TRBV23-1 is classed as an ORF, of uncertain function. Trimming left V 7 bases short and J 0 bases short, with 9 bases between. The CDR3 covers 14 residues. The CDR3 here is CASTRLTTNEKLFF. DNA of the CDR3: TGCGCCAGCACGAGACTCACAACTAATGAAAAACTGTTTTTT.

This clone was counted between two and nine times. This rearrangement joins TRBV9 to TRBJ2-5; 9 bases are a match to TRBD1. Germline assignment: CDR1 SGDLS and CDR2 YYNGEE. Unmatched junction bases numbered 18, after V lost 4 bases and J lost 8 bases. CDR3 length: 17 amino acids. CDR3 nucleotide sequence: TGTGCCAGCAGCTCTCGACCGGGACAGGGACCCAAGACAACCCAGTACTTC. Its protein is CASSSRPGQGPKTTQYF.

CDR3 in amino acids: CASSPRRLAGATDTQYF. CDR3 nucleotides: TGTGCCAGCAGCCCCCGTCGACTAGCGGGAGCTACAGATACGCAGTATTTT. The J gene is TRBJ2-3, the V gene TRBV7-9; 12 nucleotides match TRBD2. V lost 5 bases and J lost 3; bases outside the gene matches: 9. The germline V gene encodes CDR1 SEHNR and CDR2 FQNEAQ (reference sequence). This CDR3 comprises 17 residues.

Of note for this clone: One end of the junction is discordant with germline, which a read error may explain. This chain uses TRBV10-2 with TRBJ2-7; maybe TRBD1 (6 bases). This CDR3 region has 10 residues. Per the germline V gene, CDR1 is WSHSY and CDR2 is SAAADI. The DNA of the CDR3 is TGCGCCAGCAGGGGAACCGGGACAAACTTC. Translated, it gives CASRGTGTNF.

The chain's CDR3 is CASSELPRGFDNSPLHF. The DNA for the CDR3 is TGTGCCAGCAGTGAACTCCCCCGGGGGTTCGACAATTCACCCCTCCACTTT. This chain links TRBV6-1 with TRBJ1-6, with D possibly TRBD1 on 5 matching bases. Trimming took off 2 bases at V and 7 bases at J, with 18 bases between the two ends. This CDR3 has 17 amino acids. The germline gives CDR1 MNHNS, CDR2 SASEGT.

This rearrangement joins TRBV25-1 to TRBJ1-4; D is possibly TRBD1 (5 bases). V was pared by 2 bases and J by 3 bases, with 13 bases between. This CDR3 comprises 16 residues. Germline assignment: CDR1 MGHDK and CDR2 SYGVNS. CDR3 DNA: TGTGCCAGCAGTGAAGCAGGGCGTCGGGCTAATGAAAAACTGTTTTTT. Amino acids: CASSEAGRRANEKLFF.

This clone has a single count. The chain has TRBV11-2 and TRBJ2-1, with 8 bases that match TRBD1. With 11 bases clipped from V and 5 bases from J, the junction kept 5 bases outside the gene matches. This CDR3 is built from 12 residues. Germline V gives CDR1 SGHAT, CDR2 FQNNGV. The CDR3: CAFRQGNNEQFF. CDR3 bases: TGTGCCTTCCGACAGGGGAACAATGAGCAGTTCTTC.

This clone was observed once. The rearrangement links TRBV28 to TRBJ1-5, with a possible D match to TRBD1 (5 bases). Germline CDR1 and CDR2: MDHEN and SYDVKM. V dropped 8 bases and J dropped 3 bases, with 14 bases sitting between them. The CDR3 is made up of 14 amino acids. The CDR3 reads CASGAGGFNQPQHF. The DNA of the CDR3 is TGTGCCAGCGGCGCGGGGGGGTTCAATCAGCCCCAGCATTTT.

The chain combines TRBV10-2 with TRBJ2-2, with TRBD2 matching over 8 bases. The CDR3 is made up of 17 amino acids. Germline V gene lookup returns CDR1 WSHSY and CDR2 SAAADI. With V trimmed by 2 bases and J by 7 bases, 12 bases remained unmatched. CDR3 sequence (DNA): TGCGCCAGCAGTGAGGCCCCCTTAGCGGGGCAGGACGGGGAGCTGTTTTTT. It encodes CASSEAPLAGQDGELFF.

Only a few counts were recorded for this clone. V is TRBV5-4 and J is TRBJ1-6; D may be TRBD1 (5 bases). V lost 3 bases and J lost 8, with 15 bases in between. Germline V gene sequence: CDR1 SGHNT, CDR2 YYREEE (reference sequence). CDR3 length: 15 residues. CDR3 DNA sequence: TGTGCCAGCAGCTCCCTGGGGGGTGGGCATTCACCCCTCCACTTT. Translating it yields CASSSLGGGHSPLHF.

The chain has TRBV10-1 and TRBJ1-5; D might be TRBD1 (5 bases). Per the germline V gene, CDR1 is WNHNN and CDR2 is SYGVQD (reference sequence). The CDR3 loop spans 15 amino acids. The germline V and J ends were trimmed by 4 bases and 2 bases, with 12 bases remaining between them. CDR3 in amino acids: CASSVYGGGNQPQHF. In DNA, the CDR3 is TGCGCCAGCAGTGTATACGGGGGGGGCAATCAGCCCCAGCATTTT.

The chain employs TRBV7-2 and TRBJ1-5; perhaps TRBD1 as D (5 bases). The CDR3 extends over 15 amino acids. The germline V gene encodes CDR1 SGHTA and CDR2 FQGNSA. Trimming cost V 1 base and J 4 bases, with 11 bases left between them. CDR3 amino acids: CASSLVGGGNQPQHF. CDR3 sequence (DNA): TGTGCCAGCAGCTTAGTGGGGGGAGGGAATCAGCCCCAGCATTTT. The complete variable domain, with remaining parts taken from reference TRBV7-2 and TRBJ1-5, reads GAGVSQSPSNKVTEKGKDVELRCDPISGHTALYWYRQSLGQGLEFLIYFQGNSAPDKSGLPSDRFSAERTGGSVSTLTIQRTQQEDSAVYLCASSLVGGGNQPQHFGDGTRLSIL.

The chain is built from TRBV10-3 and TRBJ1-2, with 8 bases lining up with TRBD1. V lost 4 bases to trimming and J lost 2 bases; unmatched junction nucleotides: 6. Germline lookup yields CDR1 ENHRY and CDR2 SYGVKD. The CDR3 totals 15 residues. CDR3 loop: CAISVRTGRNYGYTF. In nucleotides, the CDR3 is TGTGCCATCAGTGTTAGGACAGGGCGGAACTATGGCTACACCTTC.

This sequence joins TRBV14 and TRBJ2-1, with 7 bases lining up with TRBD1. The ends lost 4 bases at V and 6 bases at J; junction bases unmatched: 9. The CDR3 consists of 15 residues. Germline CDR1 reads SGHDN; CDR2 reads FVKESK. The CDR3 DNA reads as TGTGCCAGCAGCCCCATCCCCGACAGGGCCAATGAGCAGTTCTTC. As protein: CASSPIPDRANEQFF.

This chain links TRBV28 with TRBJ2-3, with TRBD1 identical over 7 bases. The CDR3 has 16 amino acids. Germline V gene lookup returns CDR1 MDHEN and CDR2 SYDVKM. The junction had 7 bases not matched to a gene; V was cut back by 1 base and J by 3 bases. The CDR3 sequence is CASSLLRGGATDTQYF. CDR3 DNA: TGTGCCAGCAGTTTATTACGAGGGGGCGCAACAGATACGCAGTATTTT.

The J gene is TRBJ1-1, the V gene TRBV6-6; 7 bases match TRBD1. Germline CDR1 is MNHNY and CDR2 is SVGAGI (reference sequence). CDR3 length equals 15 residues. J was trimmed by 0 bases and V by 5 bases; bases with no gene match: 6. This CDR3 reads CASSRTGGMNTEAFF. In DNA form, the CDR3 reads TGTGCCAGCAGTCGGACAGGAGGGATGAACACTGAAGCTTTCTTT.